One and the same sample provided the 13 T cell receptor beta chains below, sequenced in a study of T cells after yellow fever vaccination (dated by TCRdb to about 2019). According to the study, the label for this sample's treatment or condition signals: live attenuated yellow fever vaccine strain. Receptor libraries were prepared by 5' RACE. Sequencing relied on an Illumina NovaSeq 6000. TCRdb reran the public reads through fastp at Q25 and MiXCR, keeping productive beta chains. Each entry is one CDR3 protein sequence, shown with its most common DNA and genes. The sample includes some 340,000 distinct CDR3 sequences, with over 3.5% observed a single time. Around 24% of the sample is held by the ten biggest clonotypes. This specimen consisted of PBMCs, obtained 5 days after the yellow fever booster vaccination. These receptors all stem from a man younger than 30 who received the YFV17D yellow fever vaccine.

This clonotype was detected a few times. V is TRBV10-3 and J is TRBJ2-7; D is uncertain. This CDR3 has 12 residues. Looked up from germline, CDR1 is ENHRY and CDR2 is SYGVKD. The ends were cut back, 10 bases at V and 0 bases at J, with 10 bases in the middle. The CDR3 DNA is TGTGCCACCTCCGGCAGCTCCTACGAGCAGTACTTC. Encoded protein: CATSGSSYEQYF.

This clonotype was seen ten or more times. The gene calls are TRBV7-2 and TRBJ2-3; 15 bases match TRBD2. V lost 5 bases, J lost 2 bases, and 5 bases stayed unmatched. Germline V lookup: CDR1 SGHTA, CDR2 FQGNSA. The length of the CDR3 is 17 residues. The CDR3 spells CASSPGLAGGSTDTQYF. The CDR3 DNA reads TGTGCCAGCAGCCCCGGACTAGCGGGGGGGTCCACAGATACGCAGTATTTT.

This clonotype was seen ten or more times. V gene TRBV5-6 combines with J gene TRBJ2-1, with TRBD2 matching 8 bases. Germline lookup yields CDR1 SGHDT and CDR2 YYEEEE. There are 13 residues in the CDR3. Trimming at V came to 3 bases and at J to 6 bases, leaving 2 bases not matched to a gene. CDR3 DNA sequence: TGTGCCAGCAGCTCGGGACTAGTCAATGAGCAGTTCTTC. This translates into CASSSGLVNEQFF.

This clonotype was counted at least ten times. The chain employs TRBV6-2 or TRBV6-3 and TRBJ1-5; D gene ambiguous. V shed 5 bases and J shed 4 bases, with 15 bases lying between them. Germline lookup yields CDR1 MNHEY and CDR2 SVGEGT. This CDR3 is 15 amino acids long. CDR3 nucleotides: TGTGCCAGCAGTCCGTTTAGTCCGGGGAATCAGCCCCAGCATTTT. Protein: CASSPFSPGNQPQHF.

This clonotype came up a few times. The chain joins TRBV7-2 to TRBJ2-5, with 7 nucleotides matching TRBD2. Germline lookup yields CDR1 SGHTA and CDR2 FQGNSA. V dropped 5 bases and J dropped 5; count of bases not matched to a gene: 14. The CDR3 spans 16 residues. The CDR3 spells CASSPRVVSGWETQYF. The CDR3 DNA reads TGTGCCAGCAGCCCACGGGTAGTTAGCGGGTGGGAGACCCAGTACTTC.

This clonotype was seen only a few times. The rearrangement uses TRBV20-1 and TRBJ1-3; a possible D gene is TRBD1 (6 bases). Germline V gene data show CDR1 as DFQATT and CDR2 as SNEGSKA (reference sequence). Trimming took 6 bases from V and 4 from J, leaving 16 bases between them. This CDR3 region has 14 residues. CDR3: CSAYTGLKGNTIYF. In DNA, the CDR3 is TGCAGTGCGTATACAGGGTTGAAAGGAAACACCATATATTTT.

This clonotype was counted only a few times. The chain links TRBV11-2 to TRBJ1-2; D perhaps matches TRBD1 (6 bases). Germline V CDR1 and CDR2: SGHAT, FQNNGV. The CDR3 runs 15 residues. V was clipped by 5 bases and J by 8 bases, with 21 bases between them. CDR3 amino acids: CASSPVGRGFRGYTF. The CDR3 coding sequence is TGTGCCAGCAGCCCAGTGGGCAGGGGCTTTCGGGGCTACACCTTC.

The table lists this clonotype with a few counts. The CDR3 here is CASRRLVGTGQPQHF. The CDR3 DNA follows: TGCGCCAGCAGGAGGCTAGTAGGAACGGGTCAGCCCCAGCATTTT. The V and J genes are TRBV4-1 and TRBJ1-5; D gene ambiguous. The CDR3 has 15 residues. Germline loops: CDR1 MGHRA, CDR2 YSYEKL. The V gene lost 6 bases and the J gene lost 6 bases, with 18 bases spanning the gap.

There are many counts of this clonotype. The chain is built from TRBV18 and TRBJ2-2; 9 bases are shared with TRBD2. The CDR3 extends over 14 amino acids. Germline lookup yields CDR1 KGHSH and CDR2 LQKENI. V trimming: 3 bases; J trimming: 4 bases; junction bases outside the gene matches: 0. Written as DNA, the CDR3 is TGTGCCAGCTCACCGCGGGAGGGCACCGGGGAGCTGTTTTTT. This encodes CASSPREGTGELFF.

The chain employs TRBV19 and TRBJ1-6, with a possible D match to TRBD1 (5 bases). Germline CDR1 reads LNHDA; CDR2 reads SQIVND (reference sequence). This CDR3 is 11 amino acids long. V was trimmed by 3 bases and J by 14 bases, leaving 8 bases between them. CDR3 sequence: CASSMGQALHF. CDR3 in DNA: TGTGCCAGTAGTATGGGGCAGGCCCTCCACTTT.

This chain uses TRBV30 with TRBJ2-3; D not resolved. Trimming removed 3 bases at V and 6 bases at J, with 10 bases between. The CDR3 consists of 12 residues. Germline assignment: CDR1 GTSNPN and CDR2 SVGIG (reference sequence). The DNA of the CDR3 is TGTGCCTGGAGGAATAGTGGGGATACGCAGTATTTT. This sequence encodes CAWRNSGDTQYF.

The chain employs TRBV9 and TRBJ2-3; TRBD1 might be the D (5 bases). V lost 0 bases and J lost 4, with 9 bases in between. Germline V gives CDR1 SGDLS, CDR2 YYNGEE. CDR3 length equals 14 residues. CDR3 sequence: CASSVGGRADTQYF. The CDR3 DNA is TGTGCCAGCAGCGTAGGGGGCCGCGCAGATACGCAGTATTTT.

This clonotype has only a few counts. The J gene is TRBJ1-2, the V gene TRBV29-1; TRBD1 is a possible D gene (5 bases). V lost 6 bases, J lost 8 bases, and 16 bases lay in between. Looked up from germline, CDR1 is SQVTM and CDR2 is ANQGSEA. CDR3 size: 12 residues. The CDR3 is CSVAGHERGYTF. CDR3 nucleotide sequence: TGCAGCGTCGCAGGGCACGAACGGGGCTACACCTTC.